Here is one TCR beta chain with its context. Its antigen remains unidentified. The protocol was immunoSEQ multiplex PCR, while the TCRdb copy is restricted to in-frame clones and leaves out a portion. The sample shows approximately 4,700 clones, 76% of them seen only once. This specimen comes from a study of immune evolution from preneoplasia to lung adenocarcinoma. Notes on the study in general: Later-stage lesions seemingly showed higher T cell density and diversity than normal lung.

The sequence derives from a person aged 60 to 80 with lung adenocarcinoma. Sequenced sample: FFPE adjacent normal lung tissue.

CDR3 in DNA: TGTGCCAGCAGAGGACAGCCAACGTCGAACACTGAAGCTTTCTTT. It is translated as CASRGQPTSNTEAFF. The chain links TRBV2 to TRBJ1-1; D may be TRBD1 (6 bases). Germline V lookup: CDR1 SNHLY, CDR2 FYNNEI. CDR3 length: 15 residues. V was cut by 6 bases and J by 1 base, with 15 bases left in between.